This T cell receptor beta chain was obtained from a study of T cell responses to AZD1222 COVID-19 vaccine. The CDR3 runs 13 residues. Trimming left V 6 bases short and J 8 bases short, with 14 bases between. CDR1 is MNHEY and CDR2 is SMNVEV in the germline V gene (reference sequence). Regarding this clone: No antigen is known for it.

Study conclusions and caveats: Spike-specific TCR breadth and depth both grew after two AZD1222 doses. Across the whole spike, CD4 TCRs peaked at regions 160-218 and 743-854.

The protocol was immunoSEQ multiplex PCR, while the TCRdb copy is restricted to in-frame clones and leaves out a portion. This table holds some 180,000 clones, roughly 92% found once. This specimen was peripheral blood, taken on day 0 of AZD1222 vaccination. The receptor was derived from an adult in good health. The chain employs TRBV27 and TRBJ2-4, with D maybe TRBD2 (6 bases). The CDR3 bases are TGTGCCAGCAGGTCACTAGCTGGGGACATTCAGTACTTC. It codes for CASRSLAGDIQYF.